This T cell receptor beta chain appears in the sequencing data of a study of memory CD4+ T cells and cytomegalovirus serostatus. This clone was seen only a few times. V lost 0 bases, J lost 4 bases, and 10 bases lay in between. CDR3 length: 14 amino acids. Germline-derived CDR1 and CDR2 are GTSNPN and SVGIG (reference sequence). Single viable CD3+CD4+CD8-CD45RO+ cells were sorted as the memory CD4+ T cells. Method: immunoSEQ multiplex PCR; TCRdb's copy keeps in-frame clones and lacks some. The table includes some 53,000 clones, under 80% detected once. The chain recombines TRBV30 with TRBJ1-5; D gene unclear. This receptor was taken from an adult in good health and CMV-seronegative. Sequenced sample: memory CD4+ T cells from blood. This CDR3 reads CAWSVKGLNQPQHF. The DNA for the CDR3 is TGTGCCTGGAGTGTAAAAGGGTTAAATCAGCCCCAGCATTTT.